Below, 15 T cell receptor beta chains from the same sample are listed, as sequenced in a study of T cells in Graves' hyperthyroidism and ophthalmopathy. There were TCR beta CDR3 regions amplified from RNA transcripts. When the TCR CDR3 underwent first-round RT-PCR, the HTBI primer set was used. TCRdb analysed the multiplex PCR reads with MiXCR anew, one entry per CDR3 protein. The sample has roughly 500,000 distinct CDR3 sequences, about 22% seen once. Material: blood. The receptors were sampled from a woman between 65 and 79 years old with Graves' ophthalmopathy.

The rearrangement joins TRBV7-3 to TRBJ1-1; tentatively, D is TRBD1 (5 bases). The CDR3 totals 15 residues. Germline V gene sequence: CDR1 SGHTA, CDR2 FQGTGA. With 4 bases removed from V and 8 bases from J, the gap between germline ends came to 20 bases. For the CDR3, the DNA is TGTGCCAGCAGCTCAACTCCCGAGGGAGGGGTCGAAGCTTTCTTT. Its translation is CASSSTPEGGVEAFF. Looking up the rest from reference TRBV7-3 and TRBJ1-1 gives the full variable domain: GAGVSQTPSNKVTEKGKYVELRCDPISGHTALYWYRQSLGQGPEFLIYFQGTGAADDSGLPNDRFFAVRPEGSVSTLKIQRTERGDSAVYLCASSSTPEGGVEAFFGQGTRLTVV.

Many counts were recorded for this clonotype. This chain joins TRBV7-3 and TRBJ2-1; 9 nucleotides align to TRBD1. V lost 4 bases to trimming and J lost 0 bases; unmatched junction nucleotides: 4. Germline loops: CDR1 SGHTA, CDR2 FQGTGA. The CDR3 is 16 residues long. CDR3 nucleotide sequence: TGTGCCAGCAGCTCACAGGGGGCCAGCTCCTACAATGAGCAGTTCTTC. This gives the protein CASSSQGASSYNEQFF. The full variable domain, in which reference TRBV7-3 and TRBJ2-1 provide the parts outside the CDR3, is GAGVSQTPSNKVTEKGKYVELRCDPISGHTALYWYRQSLGQGPEFLIYFQGTGAADDSGLPNDRFFAVRPEGSVSTLKIQRTERGDSAVYLCASSSQGASSYNEQFFGPGTRLTVL.

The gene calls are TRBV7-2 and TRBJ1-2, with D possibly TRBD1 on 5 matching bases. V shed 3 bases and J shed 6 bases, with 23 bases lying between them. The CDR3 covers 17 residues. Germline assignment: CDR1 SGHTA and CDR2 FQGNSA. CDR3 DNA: TGTGCCAGCAGCTTGGACGGACTCCCGCACCAGGGCAATGGCTACACCTTC. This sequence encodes CASSLDGLPHQGNGYTF.

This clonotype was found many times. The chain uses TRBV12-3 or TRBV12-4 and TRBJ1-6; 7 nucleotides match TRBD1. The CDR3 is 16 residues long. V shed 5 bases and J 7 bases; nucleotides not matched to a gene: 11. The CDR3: CASSLTTGTRNSPLHF. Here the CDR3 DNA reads TGTGCCAGCAGTCTAACGACAGGGACGCGAAATTCACCCCTCCACTTT.

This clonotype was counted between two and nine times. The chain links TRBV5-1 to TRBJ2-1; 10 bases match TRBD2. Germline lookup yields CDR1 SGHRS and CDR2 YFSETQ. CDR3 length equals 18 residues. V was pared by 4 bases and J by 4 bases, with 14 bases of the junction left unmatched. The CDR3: CASSMTPSGSNPYNEQFF. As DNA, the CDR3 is TGCGCCAGCAGCATGACACCTAGCGGGAGTAATCCTTACAATGAGCAGTTCTTC.

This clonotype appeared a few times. The CDR3, as DNA: TGTGCCAGCAGCGACTGGGGGGGAGGGGACTCCGAGCTGTTTTTT. The encoded protein is CASSDWGGGDSELFF. The rearrangement links TRBV11-2 to TRBJ2-2; 7 bases are a match to TRBD2. Germline CDR1 SGHAT, CDR2 FQNNGV. The CDR3 runs to 15 residues. V trimming: 5 bases; J trimming: 11 bases; junction bases outside the gene matches: 14.

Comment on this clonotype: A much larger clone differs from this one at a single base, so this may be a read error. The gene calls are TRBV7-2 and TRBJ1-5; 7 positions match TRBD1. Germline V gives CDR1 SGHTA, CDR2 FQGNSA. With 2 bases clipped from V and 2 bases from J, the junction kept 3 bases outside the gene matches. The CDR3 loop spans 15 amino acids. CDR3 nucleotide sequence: TGTACCAGCAGCTTAACTACAGGGGGCAATCAGCCCCAGCATTTT. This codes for CTSSLTTGGNQPQHF.

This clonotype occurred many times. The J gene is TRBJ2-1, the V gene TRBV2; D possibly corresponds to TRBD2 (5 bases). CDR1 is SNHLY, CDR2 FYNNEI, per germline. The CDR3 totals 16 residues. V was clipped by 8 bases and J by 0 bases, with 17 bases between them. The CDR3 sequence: CASQPTRFGSYNEQFF. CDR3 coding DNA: TGTGCCAGCCAGCCCACTAGATTCGGCTCCTACAATGAGCAGTTCTTC.

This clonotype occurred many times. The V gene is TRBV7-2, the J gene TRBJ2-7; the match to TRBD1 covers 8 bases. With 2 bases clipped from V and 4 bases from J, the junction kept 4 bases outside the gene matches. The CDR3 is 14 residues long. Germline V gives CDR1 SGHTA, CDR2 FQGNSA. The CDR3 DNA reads TGTGCCAGCAGCTTACAGGACAGGGTATACGAGCAGTACTTC. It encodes CASSLQDRVYEQYF.

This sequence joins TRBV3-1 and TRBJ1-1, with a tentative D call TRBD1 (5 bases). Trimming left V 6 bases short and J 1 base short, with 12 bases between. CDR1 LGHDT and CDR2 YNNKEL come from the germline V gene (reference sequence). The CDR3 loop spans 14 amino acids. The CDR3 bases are TGTGCCAGCAGGCCGGGACGGCAGAACACTGAAGCTTTCTTT. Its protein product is CASRPGRQNTEAFF.

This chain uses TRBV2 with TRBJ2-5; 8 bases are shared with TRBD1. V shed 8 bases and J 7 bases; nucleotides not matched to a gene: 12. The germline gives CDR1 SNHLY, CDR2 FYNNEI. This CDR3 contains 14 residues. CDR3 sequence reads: CASAGTGREGTQYF. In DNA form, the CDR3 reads TGTGCCAGCGCCGGGACAGGACGCGAGGGGACCCAGTACTTC.

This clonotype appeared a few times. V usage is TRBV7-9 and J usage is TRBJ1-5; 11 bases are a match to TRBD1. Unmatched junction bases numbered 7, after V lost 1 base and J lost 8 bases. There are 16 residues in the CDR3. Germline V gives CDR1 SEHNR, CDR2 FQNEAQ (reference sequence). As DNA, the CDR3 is TGTGCCAGCAGCTTAGGGGACAGGGGGTTTTTTGAGCCCCAGCATTTT. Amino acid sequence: CASSLGDRGFFEPQHF.

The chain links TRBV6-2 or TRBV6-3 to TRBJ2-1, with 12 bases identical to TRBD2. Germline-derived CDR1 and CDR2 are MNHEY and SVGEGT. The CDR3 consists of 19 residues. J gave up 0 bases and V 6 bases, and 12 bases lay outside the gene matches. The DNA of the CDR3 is TGTGCCAGCAGATTGACTAGCGGGAGTCCCGCGAGCTCCTACAATGAGCAGTTCTTC. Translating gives CASRLTSGSPASSYNEQFF.

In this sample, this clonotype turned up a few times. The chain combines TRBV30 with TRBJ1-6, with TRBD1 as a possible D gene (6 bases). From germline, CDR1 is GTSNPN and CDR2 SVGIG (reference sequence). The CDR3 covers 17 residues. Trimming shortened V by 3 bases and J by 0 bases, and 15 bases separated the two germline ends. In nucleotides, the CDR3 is TGTGCCTGGAGAGGAACAGGGAAGAGCTCCTATAATTCACCCCTCCACTTT. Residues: CAWRGTGKSSYNSPLHF.

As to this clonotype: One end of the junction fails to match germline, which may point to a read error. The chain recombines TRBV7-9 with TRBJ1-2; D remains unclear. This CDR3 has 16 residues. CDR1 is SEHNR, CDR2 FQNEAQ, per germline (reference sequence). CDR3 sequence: CASSPSPPLNNYGHTF. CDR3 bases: TGTGCCAGCAGCCCCTCACCCCCATTGAATAACTATGGCCACACCTTC.